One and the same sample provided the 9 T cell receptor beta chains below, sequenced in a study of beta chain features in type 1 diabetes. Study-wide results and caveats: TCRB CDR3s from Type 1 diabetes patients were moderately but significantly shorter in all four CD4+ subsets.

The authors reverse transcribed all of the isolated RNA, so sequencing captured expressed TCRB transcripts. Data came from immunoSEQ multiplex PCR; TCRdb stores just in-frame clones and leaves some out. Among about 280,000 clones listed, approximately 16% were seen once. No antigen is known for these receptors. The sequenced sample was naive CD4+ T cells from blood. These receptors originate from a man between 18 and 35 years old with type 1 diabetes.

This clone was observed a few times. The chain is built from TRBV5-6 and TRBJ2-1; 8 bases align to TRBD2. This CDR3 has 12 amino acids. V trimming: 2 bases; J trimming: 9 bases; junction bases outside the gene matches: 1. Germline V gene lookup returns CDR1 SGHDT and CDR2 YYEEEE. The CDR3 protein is CASSFAGGEQFF. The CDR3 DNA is TGTGCCAGCAGCTTCGCGGGAGGTGAGCAGTTCTTC.

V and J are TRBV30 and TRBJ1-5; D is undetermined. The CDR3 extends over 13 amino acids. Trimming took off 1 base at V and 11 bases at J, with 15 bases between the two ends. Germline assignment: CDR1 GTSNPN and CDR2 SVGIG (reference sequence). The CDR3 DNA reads TGTGCCTGGAGTGAGTCGATAGGACTAACCCAGCATTTT. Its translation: CAWSESIGLTQHF.

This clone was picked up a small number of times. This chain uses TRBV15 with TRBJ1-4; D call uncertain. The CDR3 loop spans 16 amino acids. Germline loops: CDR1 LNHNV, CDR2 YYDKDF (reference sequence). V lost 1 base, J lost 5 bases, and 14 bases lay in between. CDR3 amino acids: CATSRAGFLTNEKLFF. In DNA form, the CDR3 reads TGTGCCACCAGCAGAGCAGGATTCCTAACCAATGAAAAACTGTTTTTT. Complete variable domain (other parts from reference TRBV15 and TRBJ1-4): DAMVIQNPRYQVTQFGKPVTLSCSQTLNHNVMYWYQQKSSQAPKLLFHYYDKDFNNEADTPDNFQSRRPNTSFCFLDIRSPGLGDTAMYLCATSRAGFLTNEKLFFGSGTQLSVL.

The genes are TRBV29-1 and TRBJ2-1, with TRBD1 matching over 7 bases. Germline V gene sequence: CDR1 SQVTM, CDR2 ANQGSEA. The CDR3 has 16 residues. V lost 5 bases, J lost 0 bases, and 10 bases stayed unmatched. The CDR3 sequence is CSVRYTGALSYNEQFF. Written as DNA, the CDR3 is TGCAGCGTTCGGTATACAGGGGCCCTCTCCTACAATGAGCAGTTCTTC.

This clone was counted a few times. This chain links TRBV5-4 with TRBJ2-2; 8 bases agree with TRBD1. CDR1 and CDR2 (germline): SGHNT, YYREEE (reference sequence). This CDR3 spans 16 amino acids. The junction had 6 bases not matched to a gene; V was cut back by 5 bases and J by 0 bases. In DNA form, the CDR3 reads TGTGCCAGCAGTTCTCAGGACAGGGCGAACACCGGGGAGCTGTTTTTT. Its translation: CASSSQDRANTGELFF.

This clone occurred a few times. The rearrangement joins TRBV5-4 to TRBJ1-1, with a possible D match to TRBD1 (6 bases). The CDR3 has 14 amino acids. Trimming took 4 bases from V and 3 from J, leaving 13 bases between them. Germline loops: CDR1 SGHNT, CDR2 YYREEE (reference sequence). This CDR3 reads CASSADSTDTEAFF. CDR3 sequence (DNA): TGTGCCAGCAGCGCGGACAGCACGGACACTGAAGCTTTCTTT.

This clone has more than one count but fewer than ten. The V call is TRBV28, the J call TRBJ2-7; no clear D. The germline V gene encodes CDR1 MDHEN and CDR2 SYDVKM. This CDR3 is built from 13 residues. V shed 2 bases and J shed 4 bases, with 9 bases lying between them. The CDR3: CASSLGRQYEQYF. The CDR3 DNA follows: TGTGCCAGCAGTTTAGGTCGACAATACGAGCAGTACTTC. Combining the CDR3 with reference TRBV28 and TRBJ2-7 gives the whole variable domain DVKVTQSSRYLVKRTGEKVFLECVQDMDHENMFWYRQDPGLGLRLIYFSYDVKMKEKGDIPEGYSVSREKKERFSLILESASTNQTSMYLCASSLGRQYEQYFGPGTRLTVT.

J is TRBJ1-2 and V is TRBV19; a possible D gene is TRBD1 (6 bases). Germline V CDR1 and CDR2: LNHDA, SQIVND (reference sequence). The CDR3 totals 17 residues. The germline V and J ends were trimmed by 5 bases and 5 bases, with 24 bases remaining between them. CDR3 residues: CASSPIRSGHISYGYTF. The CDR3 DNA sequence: TGTGCCAGTAGTCCCATCCGGTCGGGACACATTTCTTATGGCTACACCTTC.

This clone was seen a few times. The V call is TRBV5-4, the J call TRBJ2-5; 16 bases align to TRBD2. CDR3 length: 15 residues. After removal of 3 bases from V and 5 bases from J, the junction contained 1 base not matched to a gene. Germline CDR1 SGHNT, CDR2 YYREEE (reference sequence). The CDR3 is CASSWGLAGGETQYF. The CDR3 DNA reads TGTGCCAGCAGCTGGGGACTAGCGGGAGGGGAGACCCAGTACTTC.